This T cell receptor (beta chain) derives from a study of human T cells and chemical hapten exposure. The overall study: Minor pooled library volume differences mainly drove per-sample TCR yield variation. Findings of the study overall: Expanded TCRs were compared with controls, and the expanded TCRs formed significantly more large CDR3 similarity clusters.

CDR3 length: 15 amino acids. Germline CDR1 and CDR2: MDHEN and SYDVKM. With 6 bases removed from V and 4 bases from J, the gap between germline ends came to 17 bases. Time point specified: pre-sensitization, week 0. The treatment is: therapeutic diphenylcyclopropenone sensitization with weekly scalp DPC. A single record per CDR3 protein comes from TCRdb applying MiXCR to the RACE reads. The data hold roughly 81,000 distinct CDR3 sequences, with about 8% observed a single time. Regarding this clonotype: No antigen is known for it.

This material consisted of whole blood, taken in connection with sensitization to the hapten diphenylcyclopropenone (DPC). This TCR came from a man aged 35-49 years with alopecia areata. Some clones in this sample may be carry-over from other donors' samples. This rearrangement joins TRBV28 to TRBJ2-3; tentatively, D is TRBD1 or TRBD2 (5 bases each). CDR3 residues: CASRNGGNWADTQYF. The DNA of the CDR3 is TGTGCCAGCAGAAATGGGGGTAATTGGGCAGATACGCAGTATTTT.